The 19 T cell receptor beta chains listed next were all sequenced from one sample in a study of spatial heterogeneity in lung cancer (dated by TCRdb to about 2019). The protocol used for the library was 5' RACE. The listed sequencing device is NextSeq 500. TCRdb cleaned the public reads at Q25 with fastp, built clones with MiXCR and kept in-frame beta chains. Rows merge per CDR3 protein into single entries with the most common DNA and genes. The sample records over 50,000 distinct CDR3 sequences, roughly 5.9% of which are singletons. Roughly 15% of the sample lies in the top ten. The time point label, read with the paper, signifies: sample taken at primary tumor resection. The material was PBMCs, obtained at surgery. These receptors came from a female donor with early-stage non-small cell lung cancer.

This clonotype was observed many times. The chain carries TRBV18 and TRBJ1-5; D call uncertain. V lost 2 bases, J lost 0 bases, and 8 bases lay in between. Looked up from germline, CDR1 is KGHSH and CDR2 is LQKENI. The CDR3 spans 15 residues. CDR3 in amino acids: CASSPEENSNQPQHF. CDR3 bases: TGTGCCAGCTCACCAGAAGAGAATAGCAATCAGCCCCAGCATTTT.

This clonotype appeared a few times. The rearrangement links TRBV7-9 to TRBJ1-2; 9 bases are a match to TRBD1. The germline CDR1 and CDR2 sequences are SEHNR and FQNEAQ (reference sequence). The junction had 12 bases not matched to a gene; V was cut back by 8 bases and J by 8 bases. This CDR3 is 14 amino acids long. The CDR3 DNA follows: TGTGCCAGCGGCTACGCACAGGGGGCGTTCGGCTACACCTTC. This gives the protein CASGYAQGAFGYTF.

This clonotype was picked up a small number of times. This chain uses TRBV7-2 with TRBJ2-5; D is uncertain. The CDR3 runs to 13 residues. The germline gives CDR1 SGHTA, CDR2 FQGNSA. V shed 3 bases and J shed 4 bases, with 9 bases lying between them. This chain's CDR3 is CASSLVPLETQYF. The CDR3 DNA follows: TGTGCCAGCAGCTTGGTTCCACTAGAGACCCAGTACTTC. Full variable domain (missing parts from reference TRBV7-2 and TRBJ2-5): GAGVSQSPSNKVTEKGKDVELRCDPISGHTALYWYRQSLGQGLEFLIYFQGNSAPDKSGLPSDRFSAERTGGSVSTLTIQRTQQEDSAVYLCASSLVPLETQYFGPGTRLLVL.

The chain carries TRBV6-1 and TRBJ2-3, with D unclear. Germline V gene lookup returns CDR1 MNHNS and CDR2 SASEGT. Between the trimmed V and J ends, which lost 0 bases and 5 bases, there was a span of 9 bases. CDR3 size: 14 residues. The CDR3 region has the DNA TGTGCCAGCAGTGAAGCGTGGGTGAGAGATACGCAGTATTTT. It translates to CASSEAWVRDTQYF.

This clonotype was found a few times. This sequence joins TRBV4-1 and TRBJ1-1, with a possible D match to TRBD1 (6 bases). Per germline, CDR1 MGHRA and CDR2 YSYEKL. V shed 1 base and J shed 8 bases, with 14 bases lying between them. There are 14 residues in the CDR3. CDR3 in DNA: TGCGCCAGCAGCCAAGTTGGCACCGGGACAGAAGCTTTCTTT. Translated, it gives CASSQVGTGTEAFF.

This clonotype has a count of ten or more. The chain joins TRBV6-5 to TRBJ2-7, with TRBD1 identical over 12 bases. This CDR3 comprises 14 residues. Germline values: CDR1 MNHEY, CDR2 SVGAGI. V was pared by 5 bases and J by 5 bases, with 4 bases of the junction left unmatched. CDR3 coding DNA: TGTGCCAGCAGTCGGGACAGGGGGCATCACGAGCAGTACTTC. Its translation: CASSRDRGHHEQYF.

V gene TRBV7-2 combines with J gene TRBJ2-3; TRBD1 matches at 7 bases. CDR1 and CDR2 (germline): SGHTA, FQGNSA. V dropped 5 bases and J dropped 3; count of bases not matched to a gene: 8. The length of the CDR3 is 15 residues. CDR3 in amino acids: CASSLVGRGTDTQYF. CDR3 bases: TGTGCCAGCAGCCTAGTGGGCAGGGGGACAGATACGCAGTATTTT.

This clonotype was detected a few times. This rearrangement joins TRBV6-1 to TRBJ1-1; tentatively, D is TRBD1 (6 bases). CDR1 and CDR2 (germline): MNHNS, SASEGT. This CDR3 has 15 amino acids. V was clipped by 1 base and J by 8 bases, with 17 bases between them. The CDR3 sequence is CASSEEDGTPLEAFF. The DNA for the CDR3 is TGTGCCAGCAGTGAAGAGGACGGGACACCCCTCGAAGCTTTCTTT.

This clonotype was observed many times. The CDR3 DNA is TGTGCCAGCAGCTTGGTCCCACTGAACACTGAAGCTTTCTTT. Amino acids: CASSLVPLNTEAFF. The rearrangement links TRBV5-5 to TRBJ1-1; D unclear. The CDR3 is 14 residues long. Germline V gene sequence: CDR1 SGHKS, CDR2 YYEKEE (reference sequence). V was shortened by 0 bases and J by 0 bases, with 6 bases between the two germline ends.

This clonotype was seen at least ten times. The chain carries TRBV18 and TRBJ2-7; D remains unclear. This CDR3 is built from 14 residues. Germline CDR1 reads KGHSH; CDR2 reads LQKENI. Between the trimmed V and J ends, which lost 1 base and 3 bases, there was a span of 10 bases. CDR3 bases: TGTGCCAGCTCACCACAGGTGGATTACTACGAGCAGTACGTC. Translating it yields CASSPQVDYYEQYV.

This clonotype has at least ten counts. In nucleotides, the CDR3 is TGTGCCAGCAGCCGTTTCGGACTAGCGGTCGGGGATGAGCAGTTCTTC. Encoded protein: CASSRFGLAVGDEQFF. This rearrangement joins TRBV7-2 to TRBJ2-1; 10 nucleotides match TRBD2. V dropped 5 bases and J dropped 8; count of bases not matched to a gene: 12. The CDR3 sequence is 16 residues long. Germline V gene sequence: CDR1 SGHTA, CDR2 FQGNSA.

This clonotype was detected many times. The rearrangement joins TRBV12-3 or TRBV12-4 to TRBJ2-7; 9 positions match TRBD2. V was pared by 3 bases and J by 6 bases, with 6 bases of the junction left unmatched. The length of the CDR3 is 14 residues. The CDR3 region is CASSLLAGVVEQYF. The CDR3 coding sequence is TGTGCCAGCAGTTTGTTAGCGGGAGTGGTCGAGCAGTACTTC.

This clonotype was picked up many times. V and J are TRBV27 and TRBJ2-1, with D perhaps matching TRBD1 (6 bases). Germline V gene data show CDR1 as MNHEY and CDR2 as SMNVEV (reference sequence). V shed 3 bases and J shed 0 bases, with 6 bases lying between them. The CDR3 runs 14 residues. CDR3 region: CASSLGASYNEQFF. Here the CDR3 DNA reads TGTGCCAGCAGTTTGGGGGCCTCCTACAATGAGCAGTTCTTC.

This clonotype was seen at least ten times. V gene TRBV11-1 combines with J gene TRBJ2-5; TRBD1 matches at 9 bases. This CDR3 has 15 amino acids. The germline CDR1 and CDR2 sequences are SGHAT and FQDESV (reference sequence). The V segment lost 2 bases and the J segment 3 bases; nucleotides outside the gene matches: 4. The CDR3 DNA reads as TGTGCCAGCAGCTTAAGAAGGACAGGGGAAGAGACCCAGTACTTC. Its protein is CASSLRRTGEETQYF.

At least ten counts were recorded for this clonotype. The CDR3 spells CASSEGTGYTF. For the CDR3, the DNA is TGTGCCAGCAGTGAAGGTACAGGCTACACCTTC. The chain combines TRBV6-1 with TRBJ1-2; no reliable D call. From germline, CDR1 is MNHNS and CDR2 SASEGT. The CDR3 spans 11 residues. Trimming removed 1 base at V and 8 bases at J, with 5 bases between.

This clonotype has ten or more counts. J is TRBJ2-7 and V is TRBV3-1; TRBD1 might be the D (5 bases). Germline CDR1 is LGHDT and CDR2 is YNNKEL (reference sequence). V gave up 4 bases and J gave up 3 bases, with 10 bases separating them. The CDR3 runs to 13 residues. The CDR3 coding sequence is TGTGCCAGCAGCCCTGGGGCGAACTACGAGCAGTACTTC. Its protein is CASSPGANYEQYF.

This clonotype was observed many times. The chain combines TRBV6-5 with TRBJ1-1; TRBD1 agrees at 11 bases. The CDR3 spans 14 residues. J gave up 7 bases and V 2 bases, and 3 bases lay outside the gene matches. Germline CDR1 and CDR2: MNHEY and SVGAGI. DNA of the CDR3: TGTGCCAGCAGTTACGGGGGACAGGGGGTTGAAGCTTTCTTT. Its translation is CASSYGGQGVEAFF.

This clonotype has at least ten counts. CDR3 nucleotide sequence: TGTGCCAGCAGCTTAACAGGGGGCAGGGGGACTGAAAAACTGTTTTTT. Its protein is CASSLTGGRGTEKLFF. The chain recombines TRBV11-2 with TRBJ1-4, with 9 bases that match TRBD1. In germline, CDR1 is SGHAT, CDR2 FQNNGV. V lost 2 bases, J lost 7 bases, and 8 bases stayed unmatched. CDR3 length: 16 amino acids.

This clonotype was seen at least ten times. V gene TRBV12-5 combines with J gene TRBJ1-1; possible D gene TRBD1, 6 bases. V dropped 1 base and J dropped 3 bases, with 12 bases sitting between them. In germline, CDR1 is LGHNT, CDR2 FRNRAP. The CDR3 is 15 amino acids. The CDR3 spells CASGLAVTGYTEAFF. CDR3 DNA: TGTGCTAGTGGTTTGGCCGTAACAGGGTACACTGAAGCTTTCTTT.